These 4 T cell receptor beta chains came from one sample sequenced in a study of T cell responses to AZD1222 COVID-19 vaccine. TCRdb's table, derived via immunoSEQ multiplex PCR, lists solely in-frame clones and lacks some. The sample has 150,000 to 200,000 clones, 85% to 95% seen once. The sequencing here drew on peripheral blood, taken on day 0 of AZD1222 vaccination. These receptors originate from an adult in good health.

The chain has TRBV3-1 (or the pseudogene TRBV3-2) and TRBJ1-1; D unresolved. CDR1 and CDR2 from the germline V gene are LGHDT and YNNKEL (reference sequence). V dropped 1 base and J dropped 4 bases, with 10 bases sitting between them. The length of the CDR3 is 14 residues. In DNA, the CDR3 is TGTGCCAGCAGCCAAGTCGCAGGAGCCACTGAAGCTTTCTTT. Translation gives CASSQVAGATEAFF.

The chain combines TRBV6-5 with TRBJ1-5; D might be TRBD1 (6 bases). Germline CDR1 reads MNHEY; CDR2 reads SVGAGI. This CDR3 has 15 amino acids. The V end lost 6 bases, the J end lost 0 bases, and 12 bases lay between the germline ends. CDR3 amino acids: CASRWTENSNQPQHF. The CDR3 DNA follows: TGTGCCAGCAGATGGACAGAGAATAGCAATCAGCCCCAGCATTTT.

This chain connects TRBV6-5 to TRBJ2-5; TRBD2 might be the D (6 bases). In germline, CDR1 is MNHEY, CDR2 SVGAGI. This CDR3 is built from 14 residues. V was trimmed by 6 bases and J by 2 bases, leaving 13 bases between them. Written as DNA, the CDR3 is TGTGCCAGCAGGGGCTCGGCGGGACAAGAGACCCAGTACTTC. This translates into CASRGSAGQETQYF.

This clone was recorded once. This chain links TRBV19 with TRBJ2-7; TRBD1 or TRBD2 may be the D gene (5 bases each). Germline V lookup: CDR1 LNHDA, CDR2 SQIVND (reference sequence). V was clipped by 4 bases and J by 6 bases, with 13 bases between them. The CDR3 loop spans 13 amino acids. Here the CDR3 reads CASSSLRGTEQYF. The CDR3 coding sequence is TGTGCCAGTAGTAGTCTCCGGGGCACCGAGCAGTACTTC.